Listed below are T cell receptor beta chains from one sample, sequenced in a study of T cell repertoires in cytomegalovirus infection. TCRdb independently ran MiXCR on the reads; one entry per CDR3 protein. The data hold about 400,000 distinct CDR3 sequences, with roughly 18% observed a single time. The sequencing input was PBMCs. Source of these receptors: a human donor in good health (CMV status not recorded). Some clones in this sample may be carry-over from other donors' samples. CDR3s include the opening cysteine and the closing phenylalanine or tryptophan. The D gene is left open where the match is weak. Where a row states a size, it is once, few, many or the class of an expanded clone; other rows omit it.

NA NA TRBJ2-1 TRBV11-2 TGTGCCAGCAGCGTGGGACTCTCGAATGAGCAGTTCTTC CASSVGLSNEQFF
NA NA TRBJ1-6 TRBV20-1 TGCAGTGCTAGAGATCGTACACTCTCCTATAATTCACCCCTCCACTTT CSARDRTLSYNSPLHF
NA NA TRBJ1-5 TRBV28 TGTGCCAGCACCTCGGCCGGGTATTCCAATCAGCCCCAGCATTTT CASTSAGYSNQPQHF
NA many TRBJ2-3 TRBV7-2 TGTGCCAGCACCCCGGAACCGGCAGATACGCAGTATTTT CASTPEPADTQYF
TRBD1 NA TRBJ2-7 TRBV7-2 TGTGCCAGCAGCTTTAGTTCTCTTCTGGGGACAGGGGACCCCTACGAGCAGTACTTC CASSFSSLLGTGDPYEQYF
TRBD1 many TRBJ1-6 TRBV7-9 TGTGCCAGCAGCTTATTGGGACAGTCCAATTCACCCCTCCACTTT CASSLLGQSNSPLHF
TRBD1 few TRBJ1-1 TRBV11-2 TGTGCCAGCAGCTTTGCCAGGGGGTACACTGAAGCTTTCTTT CASSFARGYTEAFF
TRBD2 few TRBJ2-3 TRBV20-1 TGCAGTGCCACCAGCGGCGGGAGATCTGATACGCAGTATTTT CSATSGGRSDTQYF
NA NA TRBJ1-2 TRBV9 TGTGCCAGCAGCCCCGACCTCGGGGGCAACTATGGCTACACCTTC CASSPDLGGNYGYTF
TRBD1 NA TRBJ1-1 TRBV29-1 TGCAGCGTCCGTCCCGGGACAGGGTCGGAGGAAGCTTTCTTT CSVRPGTGSEEAFF
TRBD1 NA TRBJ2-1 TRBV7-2 TGTGCCAGCAGCAGACGGACAGGGGGGCAGTTCTTC CASSRRTGGQFF
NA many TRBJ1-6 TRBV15 TGTGCCACCAGCCCCGACCTGAGCTCCTATAATTCACCCCTCCACTTT CATSPDLSSYNSPLHF
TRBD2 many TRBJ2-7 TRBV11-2 TGTGCCAGCAGCTCCGGGACTAGCTTCAAGCAGTACTTC CASSSGTSFKQYF
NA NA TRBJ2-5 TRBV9 TGTGCCAGCGGGGAAGAGACCCAGTACTTC CASGEETQYF
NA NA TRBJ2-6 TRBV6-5 TGTGCCCGCAGTGCGACCTGGGGGGCCAACGTCCTGACTTTC CARSATWGANVLTF
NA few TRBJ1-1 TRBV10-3 TGTGCCATCAGTGATTTAGGGCTCACTGAAGCTTTCTTT CAISDLGLTEAFF
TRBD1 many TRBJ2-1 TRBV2 TGTGCCAGCAGAGACAGGGGCTATGAGCAGTTCTTC CASRDRGYEQFF
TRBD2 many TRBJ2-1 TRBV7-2 TGTGCCAGCAGCACTAGCGGGACCTATGAGCAGTTCTTC CASSTSGTYEQFF
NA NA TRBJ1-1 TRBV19 TGTGCCAGTGGGGGGAGTTTTGGTATGAACACTGAAGCTTTCTTT CASGGSFGMNTEAFF
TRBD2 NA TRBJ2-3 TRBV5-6 TGTACCAGCAGCTTGAGGACTAGCGGGAGGGATACGCAGTATTTT CTSSLRTSGRDTQYF
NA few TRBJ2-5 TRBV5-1 TGCGCCAGCGCCCTGTACCCGGTTTTAGGTGAGACCCAGTACTTC CASALYPVLGETQYF
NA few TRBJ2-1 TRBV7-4 TGTGCCAGCAGCCCCCTCGCAAACGGTGAGCAGTTCTTC CASSPLANGEQFF
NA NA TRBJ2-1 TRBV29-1 TGCAGCGTCAGGGACCGGGGACCCTACAATGAGCAGTTCTTC CSVRDRGPYNEQFF
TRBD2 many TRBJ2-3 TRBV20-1 TGCAGTGCTCACTCTAGCGGGGGTAATACGCAGTATTTT CSAHSSGGNTQYF
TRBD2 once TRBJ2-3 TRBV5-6 TGTGCCAGCAGCTTTGGGGGACTAATCACAGATACGCAGTATTTT CASSFGGLITDTQYF
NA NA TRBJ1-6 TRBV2 TGTGCCAGCAGGTCGACAGACTATAATTCACCCCTCCACTTT CASRSTDYNSPLHF
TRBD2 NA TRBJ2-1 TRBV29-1 TGCAGCGTGGGGGGGGGGAACGTTTACAATGAGCAGTTCTTC CSVGGGNVYNEQFF
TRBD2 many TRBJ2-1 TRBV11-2 TGTGCCAGCACCCCCACGAGCGGGAGCTACAATGAGCAGTTCTTC CASTPTSGSYNEQFF
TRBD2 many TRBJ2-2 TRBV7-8 TGTGCCAGCAGCTCAGCGGGGGGAGGTACCGGGGAGCTGTTTTTT CASSSAGGGTGELFF
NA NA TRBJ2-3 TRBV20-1 TGCAGTGCGAGCGGAGACTATACGCAGTATTTT CSASGDYTQYF
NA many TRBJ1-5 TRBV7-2 TGTGCCAGCAGCTTAGCGGGGGCCCAGCCCCAGCATTTT CASSLAGAQPQHF
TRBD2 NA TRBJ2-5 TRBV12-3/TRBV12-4 TGTGCCAGCAACGCGGGAGGGGGAGGAGAGACCCAGTACTTC CASNAGGGGETQYF
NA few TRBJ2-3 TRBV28 TGTGCCAGCAGTCCCCGGGGGCATACGCAGTATTTT CASSPRGHTQYF
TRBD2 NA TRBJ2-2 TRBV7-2 TGTGCCAGCAGCCCAAGCGGGGGGCCTTACACCGGGGAGCTGTTTTTT CASSPSGGPYTGELFF
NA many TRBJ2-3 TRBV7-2 TGTGCCAGCAGCTCTTGGGACATTAGCACAGATACGCAGTATTTT CASSSWDISTDTQYF
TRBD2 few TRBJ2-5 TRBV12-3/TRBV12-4 TGTGCCAGCAGTTTATCCGGAGCGGGGGGGCGAGAGACCCAGTACTTC CASSLSGAGGRETQYF
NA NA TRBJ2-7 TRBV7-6 TGTGCCAGCAGTAAGACAGGCTACGAGCAGTACTTC CASSKTGYEQYF
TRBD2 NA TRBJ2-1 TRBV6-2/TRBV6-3 TGTGCCAGCAGAAAAGGACTAGCGAACCACAATGAGCAGTTCTTC CASRKGLANHNEQFF
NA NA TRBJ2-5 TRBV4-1 TGCGCCAGCAGTCTGGTTAGCACTCCTCAAGAGACCCAGTACTTC CASSLVSTPQETQYF
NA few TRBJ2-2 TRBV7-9 TGTGCCAGCAACCCTCTCAGGGAAACCGGGGAGCTGTTTTTT CASNPLRETGELFF
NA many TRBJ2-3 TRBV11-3 TGTGCCAGCAGCCTTAGTAGTGCTACCACAGATACGCAGTATTTT CASSLSSATTDTQYF
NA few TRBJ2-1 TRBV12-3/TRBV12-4 TGTGCCAGCAGTTCCGGAGGGGCACATGAGCAGTTCTTC CASSSGGAHEQFF
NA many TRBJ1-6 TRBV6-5 TGTGCCAGCAGTTACTCGAAGGGCTCCTATAATTCACCCCTCCACTTT CASSYSKGSYNSPLHF
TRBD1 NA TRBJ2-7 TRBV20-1 TGCAGTGCTCCCCGACAGGGGGCCTACGAGCAGTACTTC CSAPRQGAYEQYF
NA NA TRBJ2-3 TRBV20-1 TGCAGTGCTAGAGATTTGGACAGTGCAGATACGCAGTATTTT CSARDLDSADTQYF
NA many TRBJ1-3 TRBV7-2 TGTGCCAGCAGCTTAGGCCTCCCGGTCTCTGGAAACACCATATATTTT CASSLGLPVSGNTIYF
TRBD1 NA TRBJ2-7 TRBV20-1 TGCAGTGCTAGGGGACAGGAGAGGGACGAGCAGTACTTC CSARGQERDEQYF
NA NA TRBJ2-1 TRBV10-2 TGCGCCAGCAGTGATAAACGTCACCGAGAGCAGTTCTTC CASSDKRHREQFF
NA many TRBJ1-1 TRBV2 TGTGCCAGCAGTGAGAGGTTAAGCAACACTGAAGCTTTCTTT CASSERLSNTEAFF
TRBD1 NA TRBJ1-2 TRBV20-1 TGCAGTGCTCCGTCCGGGACAGGCAACTATGGCTACACCTTC CSAPSGTGNYGYTF
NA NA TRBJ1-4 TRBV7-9 TGTGCCAGCAGCCCTCTTGGGGGAAGGGGTGAAAAACTGTTTTTT CASSPLGGRGEKLFF
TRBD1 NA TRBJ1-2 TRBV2 TGTGCCAGCAGGGGGGACAGTGCTCTCTATGGCTACACCTTC CASRGDSALYGYTF
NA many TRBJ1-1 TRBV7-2 TGTGCCAGCAGCTTAGGGGTCCAGAACACTGAAGCTTTCTTT CASSLGVQNTEAFF